By sample fraction, the clone carrying this T cell receptor (beta chain) is medium-sized. The sample belongs to a study of T and B cells in COVID-19 patients. For the study at large: Blood was sampled from COVID-19 patients who were either actively infected or recovered.

V dropped 9 bases and J dropped 5 bases, with 22 bases sitting between them. This CDR3 is 15 amino acids long. Germline V gene data show CDR1 as LNHDA and CDR2 as SQIVND (reference sequence). Blood genomic DNA input for TRB amplification was roughly 220-500 ng. Multiplex PCR with BIOMED2 TRB-A/B primer pools amplified TRB rearrangements. In TCRdb, the multiplex PCR reads were re-called with MiXCR into one record per CDR3 protein. The data contain about 16,000 distinct CDR3 sequences, roughly 29% of them singletons. This TCR derives from a human donor who had recovered from COVID-19. The V gene is TRBV19, the J gene TRBJ1-2; TRBD1 might be the D (6 bases). The sample was blood. The CDR3 loop is CASTPPGAGFYGYTF. Written as DNA, the CDR3 is TGTGCCAGCACTCCGCCGGGGGCAGGGTTTTATGGCTACACCTTC.